This is a list of T cell receptor beta chains from one sample in a study of blood T cell repertoires in COVID-19. Data came from immunoSEQ multiplex PCR; TCRdb stores just in-frame clones and leaves some out. The repertoire holds under 250,000 clones, with around 83% as singletons. The sequencing sample was made of peripheral blood. Receptor source: a man aged 80 or over with acute or convalescent COVID-19. Each CDR3 is given with its conserved first and last residue. The D gene is left open where the match is weak. Clone size is stated in some rows and not others, as once, few, many or a class when expanded.

v_call	clone_size	j_call	d_call	cdr3_nt	cdr3_aa
TRBV7-3	.	TRBJ2-3	.	TGTGCCAGCAGCCCCCGTTACACAGATACGCAGTATTTT	CASSPRYTDTQYF
TRBV2	.	TRBJ1-2	TRBD1	TGTGCCAGCAGGGGGACAGGGAATGTAGGCTACACCTTC	CASRGTGNVGYTF
TRBV21-1	.	TRBJ1-6	.	TGTGCCAGCAGCAAAGCAGGAGGACAGGGAATTTATGACCTCCACTTT	CASSKAGGQGIYDLHF
TRBV5-1	.	TRBJ2-1	.	TGCGCCAGCAGCCCGGGGGGACAGGTTTACAATGAGCAGTTCTTC	CASSPGGQVYNEQFF
TRBV6-5	.	TRBJ1-2	.	TGTGCCAGCAGTTACTCGATAGGGGTAGGCTACACCTTC	CASSYSIGVGYTF
TRBV5-4	.	TRBJ2-7	.	TGTGCCAGCAGCTCCCTGGGGGACAACTCCTACGAGCAGTACTTC	CASSSLGDNSYEQYF
TRBV10-2	once	TRBJ2-7	TRBD1	TGCGCCAGCAGTGAGTTACAGGGGAACGAGCAGTACTTC	CASSELQGNEQYF
TRBV30	.	TRBJ1-1	.	TGTGCCTGGAGTAAAAGGGGGAGGGCTGAAGCTTTCTTT	CAWSKRGRAEAFF
TRBV28	.	TRBJ1-2	TRBD1	TGTGCCAGCAGTTTTAGGGGGCTCTATGGCTACACCTTC	CASSFRGLYGYTF
TRBV5-1	.	TRBJ2-3	.	TGCGCCAGCAGTCGTCAAGAGGATACGCAGTATTTT	CASSRQEDTQYF
TRBV5-1	.	TRBJ2-7	TRBD2	TGCGCCAGCAGCTTGACAGTGACTAGCGTCCCAGAGCAGTACTTC	CASSLTVTSVPEQYF
TRBV7-2	.	TRBJ1-5	.	TGTGCCAGCAGCTTAGCGCGGGGAGCGGTTCAGCCCCAGCATTTT	CASSLARGAVQPQHF
TRBV7-9	.	TRBJ2-6	TRBD1	TGTGCCAGCAGCTCGACAGGGGGAAAGAGAGCTGGGGCCAACGTCCTGACTTTC	CASSSTGGKRAGANVLTF
TRBV19	.	TRBJ2-3	.	TGTGCCAGTAGTATTGGCGGGACCCCTACAGATACGCAGTATTTT	CASSIGGTPTDTQYF
TRBV2	once	TRBJ1-5	TRBD1	TGTGCCAGCAGTGAGGGACAGGGTTACAATCAGCCCCAGCATTTT	CASSEGQGYNQPQHF
TRBV27	.	TRBJ2-7	TRBD1	TGTGCCAGCAGTTCTAGGGGTTGGACAGGGAAGGAGCAGTACTTC	CASSSRGWTGKEQYF
TRBV24-1	.	TRBJ2-7	.	TGTGCCACCAGTGAGGGGGCAGCGCCGGGCGAGCAGTACTTC	CATSEGAAPGEQYF
TRBV12-5	.	TRBJ2-7	TRBD1	TGTGCTAGTGGTCTATTCCCCGGGACAGCCTACGAGCAGTACTTC	CASGLFPGTAYEQYF
TRBV27	.	TRBJ1-5	.	TGTGCCAGCAAACCAACAGAATCCAGCCTAAGCAATCAGCCCCAGCATTTT	CASKPTESSLSNQPQHF
TRBV24-1	.	TRBJ2-1	TRBD1	TGTGCCACCCGAGGACAGGTCTACAATGAGCAGTTCTTC	CATRGQVYNEQFF
TRBV5-4	.	TRBJ2-3	.	TGTGCCAGCAGCTACCGAGTGGGCACAGATACGCAGTATTTT	CASSYRVGTDTQYF
TRBV18	.	TRBJ1-5	TRBD1	TGTGCCAGCTCACCAGGGACAGGGGCCCAGCCCCAGCATTTT	CASSPGTGAQPQHF
TRBV30	.	TRBJ1-1	TRBD1	TGTGCCTGGATTGCCTTTTCGGGCAGGGGGACTGAAGCTTTCTTT	CAWIAFSGRGTEAFF
TRBV6-1	.	TRBJ1-2	.	TGTGCCAGCAGTGAACTCGGGGGGGCGGGAGGCTACACCTTC	CASSELGGAGGYTF
TRBV29-1	.	TRBJ2-1	TRBD1	TGCAGCGCCGGGACAGGGGGCGGACATGAGCAGTTCTTC	CSAGTGGGHEQFF
TRBV6-5	few	TRBJ1-6	.	TGTGCCAGCAGGAACAGGGATTTCTATAATTCACCCCTCCACTTT	CASRNRDFYNSPLHF
TRBV7-9	.	TRBJ2-1	.	TGTGCCAGCAGCTTGTTGACAGTTCCCCTGGAGCAGTTCTTC	CASSLLTVPLEQFF
TRBV5-6	.	TRBJ1-4	TRBD1	TGTGCCAGCACCCGGACAGGGGCCGTATTTTTGTCAACTAATGAAAAACTGTTTTTT	CASTRTGAVFLSTNEKLFF
TRBV6-5	.	TRBJ1-2	.	TGTGCCAGCAGTACATATGAGGGAGGGCACTATGGCTACACCTTC	CASSTYEGGHYGYTF
TRBV5-1	once	TRBJ2-6	.	TGCGCCAGCAGCCTCGGTACCCGCGGGGACAGTAACTCTGGGGCCAACGTCCTGACTTTC	CASSLGTRGDSNSGANVLTF
TRBV6-5	.	TRBJ1-4	.	TGTGCCAGCAGTTACCCTCGGACATTAACTAATGAAAAACTGTTTTTT	CASSYPRTLTNEKLFF
TRBV3-1/TRBV3-2	.	TRBJ2-3	.	TGTGCCAGCAGCCAAGGCGATCGGGGGGATACGCAGTATTTT	CASSQGDRGDTQYF
TRBV19	.	TRBJ2-3	TRBD2	TGTGCCAGTAGGGGGACTAGCGGGAGCGGCACAGATACGCAGTATTTT	CASRGTSGSGTDTQYF
TRBV6-1	.	TRBJ2-5	TRBD1	TGTGCCAGCAGCCTGCCGGGACAGGGCTCTGAGACCCAGTACTTC	CASSLPGQGSETQYF
TRBV28	.	TRBJ1-2	TRBD1	TGTGCCAGCAGTTTCGCAGGGGGAAACTATGGCTACACCTTC	CASSFAGGNYGYTF
TRBV5-1	.	TRBJ2-3	TRBD1	TGCGCCAGCAGCCCCCGGACAGGGATAAGGGCAGATACGCAGTATTTT	CASSPRTGIRADTQYF
TRBV5-1	.	TRBJ2-5	TRBD1	TGCGCCAGCAGCCCCGTTACAGGGGGCCAAGAGACCCAGTACTTC	CASSPVTGGQETQYF
TRBV3-1/TRBV3-2	.	TRBJ1-6	.	TGTGCCAGCAGCCAAGATCCGGAAGGGGGCTCCTATAATTCACCCCTCCACTTT	CASSQDPEGGSYNSPLHF
TRBV2	.	TRBJ2-7	TRBD2	TGTGCCAGCAGCGGCGGGGGACGAGGTTACGAGCAGTACTTC	CASSGGGRGYEQYF
TRBV6-5	.	TRBJ2-7	TRBD2	TGTGCCAGCAGCACGGGACTAGCGGGGGAGCAGTACTTC	CASSTGLAGEQYF
TRBV10-2	.	TRBJ2-1	.	TGCGCCAGCTTTGACTCTTACAATGAGCAGTTCTTC	CASFDSYNEQFF
TRBV2	.	TRBJ1-4	.	TGTGCCAGCAGCTCTCCGAAAGCGGGACTCAGTAATGAAAAACTGTTTTTT	CASSSPKAGLSNEKLFF
TRBV19	few	TRBJ2-7	.	TGTGCCAGTAGTAACGGCGGGGTCAGCTCGGCCTACGAGCAGTACTTC	CASSNGGVSSAYEQYF
TRBV7-6	once	TRBJ2-2	.	TGTGCCAGCAGCCCAAACCAGGGGAACACCGGGGAGCTGTTTTTT	CASSPNQGNTGELFF
TRBV20-1	.	TRBJ2-7	TRBD1	TGCAGTGCTAGTTCTACAGGGGAACCATTGGGCTACGAGCAGTACTTC	CSASSTGEPLGYEQYF
TRBV30	few	TRBJ1-3	.	TGTGCCTGGAGTGTCGGGGGAGTCTCTGGAAACACCATATATTTT	CAWSVGGVSGNTIYF
TRBV10-3	once	TRBJ1-1	.	TGTGCCATTGCCGGACGGACTAACACTGAAGCTTTCTTT	CAIAGRTNTEAFF